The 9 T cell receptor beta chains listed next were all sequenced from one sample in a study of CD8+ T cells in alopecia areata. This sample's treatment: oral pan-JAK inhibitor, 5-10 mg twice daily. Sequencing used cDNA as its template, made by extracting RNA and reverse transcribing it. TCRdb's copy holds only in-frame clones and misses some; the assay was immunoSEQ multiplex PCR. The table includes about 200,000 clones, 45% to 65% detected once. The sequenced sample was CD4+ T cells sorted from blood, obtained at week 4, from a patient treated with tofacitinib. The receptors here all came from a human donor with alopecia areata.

CDR3 DNA: TGTGCCAGCAGTTCTGGGACAGGGGCCGAGCAGTACTTC. Amino acids: CASSSGTGAEQYF. This rearrangement joins TRBV6-6 to TRBJ2-7; 10 bases are a match to TRBD1. CDR3 length: 13 residues. Germline CDR1 reads MNHNY; CDR2 reads SVGAGI (reference sequence). Trimming cost V 4 bases and J 6 bases; bases outside gene matches: 3.

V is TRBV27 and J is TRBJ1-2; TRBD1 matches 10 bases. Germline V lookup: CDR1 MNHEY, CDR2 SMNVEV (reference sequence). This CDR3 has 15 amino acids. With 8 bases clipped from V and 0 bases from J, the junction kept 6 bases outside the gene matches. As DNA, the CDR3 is TGTGCCAGCTCGGACAGGGGGGCCGCTAACTATGGCTACACCTTC. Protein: CASSDRGAANYGYTF.

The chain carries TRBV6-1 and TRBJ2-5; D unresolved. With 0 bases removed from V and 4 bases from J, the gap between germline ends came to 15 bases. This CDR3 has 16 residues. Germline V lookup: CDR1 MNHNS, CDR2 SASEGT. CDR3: CASSEARVIRRETQYF. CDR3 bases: TGTGCCAGCAGTGAAGCGCGTGTAATCCGACGAGAGACCCAGTACTTC.

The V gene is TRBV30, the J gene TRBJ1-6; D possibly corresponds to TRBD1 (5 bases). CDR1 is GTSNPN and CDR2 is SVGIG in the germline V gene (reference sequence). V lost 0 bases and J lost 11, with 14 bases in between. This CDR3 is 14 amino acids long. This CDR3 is CAWSVSGGLTPLHF. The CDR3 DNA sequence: TGTGCCTGGAGTGTATCGGGGGGACTGACACCCCTCCACTTT.

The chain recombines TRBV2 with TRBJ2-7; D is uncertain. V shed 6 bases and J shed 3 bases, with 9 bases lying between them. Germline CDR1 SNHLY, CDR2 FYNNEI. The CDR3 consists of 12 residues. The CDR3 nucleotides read TGTGCCAGCAGCCAGTCCGTCTACGAGCAGTACTTC. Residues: CASSQSVYEQYF.

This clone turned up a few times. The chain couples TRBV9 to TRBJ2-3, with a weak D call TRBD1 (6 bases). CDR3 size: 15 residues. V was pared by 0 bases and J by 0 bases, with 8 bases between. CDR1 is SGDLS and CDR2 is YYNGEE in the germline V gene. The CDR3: CASSVGGPSTDTQYF. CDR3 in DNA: TGTGCCAGCAGCGTAGGGGGGCCCAGCACAGATACGCAGTATTTT.

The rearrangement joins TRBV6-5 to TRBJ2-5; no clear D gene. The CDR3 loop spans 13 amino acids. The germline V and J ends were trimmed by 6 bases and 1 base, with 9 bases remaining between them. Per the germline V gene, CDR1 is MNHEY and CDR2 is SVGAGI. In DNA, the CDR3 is TGTGCCAGCAGGGTTCTCAGCCAAGAGACCCAGTACTTC. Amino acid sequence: CASRVLSQETQYF.

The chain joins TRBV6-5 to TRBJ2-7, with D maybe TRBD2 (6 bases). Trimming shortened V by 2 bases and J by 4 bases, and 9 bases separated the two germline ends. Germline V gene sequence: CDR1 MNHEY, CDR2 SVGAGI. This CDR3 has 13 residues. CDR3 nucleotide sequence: TGTGCCAGCAGTTACACGGGAGATTACGAGCAGTACTTC. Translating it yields CASSYTGDYEQYF.

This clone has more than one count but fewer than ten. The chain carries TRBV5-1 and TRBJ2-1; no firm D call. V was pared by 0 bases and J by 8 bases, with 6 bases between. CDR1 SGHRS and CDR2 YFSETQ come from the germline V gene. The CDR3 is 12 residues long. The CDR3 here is CASSLVGDEQFF. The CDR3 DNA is TGCGCCAGCAGCTTGGTTGGCGATGAGCAGTTCTTC.